This T cell receptor beta chain was retrieved from a study of shared clonotypes between healthy human individuals. Study background: A few men and two women, aged 18 to 49, were donors. CD4 naive cells filled three plates per donor, CD4 memory three, CD8 naive two and CD8 memory one. Study-wide results and limits: In the sorted subsets, rarefaction showed sequencing was incomplete despite large depth. Having only a few donors restricted how much genetic and exposure-history diversity was captured.

Trimming took 6 bases from V and 6 from J; bases not matched to a gene: 14. This CDR3 contains 16 residues. Germline loops: CDR1 MDHEN, CDR2 SYDVKM. This table comes from immunoSEQ multiplex PCR, and its TCRdb copy is limited to in-frame clones, with some not included. The sample records 2,500,000 or so clones, roughly 92% being singletons. As regards this clone: As yet, its antigen is unknown.

The J gene is TRBJ2-7, the V gene TRBV28; 10 bases are shared with TRBD2. Sequenced input: naive CD4+ T cells from PBMCs. The subset here: CD45RA+ positively selected. The receptor comes from a man in his late teens or twenties in good health. Some clones in this sample may be carry-over from other donors' samples. The chain's CDR3 is CASRPLSGRALREQYF. CDR3 DNA sequence: TGTGCCAGCAGACCCCTCAGCGGGAGGGCCCTGCGCGAGCAGTACTTC.